These 32 T cell receptor beta chains share one sample of origin, sequenced in a study of identical twins. In TCRdb, the 5' RACE reads were re-called with MiXCR into one record per CDR3 protein. The table includes hundreds of thousands of distinct CDR3 sequences, roughly 18% detected once. A further study also used this sample, focusing on T cells expressing NK-cell markers.

The specimen sequenced was PBMCs. The receptors were gathered from a young woman in good health.

This clonotype came up a few times. This rearrangement joins TRBV12-3 or TRBV12-4 to TRBJ2-7; 8 nucleotides align to TRBD2. This CDR3 is 14 amino acids long. With V trimmed by 3 bases and J by 3 bases, 4 bases remained unmatched. CDR3 nucleotide sequence: TGTGCCAGCAGTTTTAACCGGGGGGGCTACGAGCAGTACTTC. Protein sequence: CASSFNRGGYEQYF.

The chain recombines TRBV7-6 with TRBJ2-5, with 13 positions matching TRBD2. The CDR3 is made up of 18 amino acids. Germline lookup yields CDR1 SGHVS and CDR2 FNYEAQ. J was trimmed by 4 bases and V by 8 bases; bases with no gene match: 16. CDR3 DNA: TGTGCCAGCGCAACTAGCGGGAGGGCCGTTTTTCTCGCAGAGACCCAGTACTTC. This codes for CASATSGRAVFLAETQYF.

This clonotype was observed a handful of times. J is TRBJ1-5 and V is TRBV12-3 or TRBV12-4; 11 bases match TRBD1. V lost 6 bases and J lost 3; bases outside the gene matches: 4. The CDR3 is 15 residues long. Here the CDR3 reads CASSRTGGYNQPQHF. The DNA of the CDR3 is TGTGCCAGCAGCCGGACAGGGGGCTACAATCAGCCCCAGCATTTT.

The chain employs TRBV9 and TRBJ1-3; D possibly corresponds to TRBD1 (5 bases). Germline V gene sequence: CDR1 SGDLS, CDR2 YYNGEE. The CDR3 is 17 residues long. Trimming removed 2 bases at V and 0 bases at J, with 15 bases between. CDR3 bases: TGTGCCAGCAGCGTCAGAGGGGCGGAGAGCTCTGGAAACACCATATATTTT. This encodes CASSVRGAESSGNTIYF.

The V call is TRBV29-1, the J call TRBJ2-1; D is uncertain. V was clipped by 7 bases and J by 5 bases, with 6 bases between them. Germline V lookup: CDR1 SQVTM, CDR2 ANQGSEA. CDR3 length: 10 amino acids. The CDR3 protein is CSGWDNEQFF. The CDR3, as DNA: TGCAGCGGCTGGGACAATGAGCAGTTCTTC.

The chain carries TRBV20-1 and TRBJ2-7; no definite D call. Trimming shortened V by 0 bases and J by 0 bases, and 9 bases separated the two germline ends. Germline assignment: CDR1 DFQATT and CDR2 SNEGSKA (reference sequence). The CDR3 spans 14 residues. Written as DNA, the CDR3 is TGCAGTGCTAGAGATCTCGGACGCTCCTACGAGCAGTACTTC. Its protein is CSARDLGRSYEQYF.

CDR3 nucleotide sequence: TGTGCCAGCACCCCGCGGGGACAGGGGGGAGCTAGGGCGCAGTTCTTC. Its translation: CASTPRGQGGARAQFF. The genes are TRBV2 and TRBJ2-1, with 11 bases that match TRBD1. The J segment lost 12 bases and the V segment lost 7 bases, leaving 17 bases of the junction unmatched. The V gene's germline CDR1 is SNHLY and CDR2 FYNNEI. The CDR3 totals 16 residues.

This clonotype showed up just a few times. V is TRBV6-1 and J is TRBJ2-7, with a weak D call TRBD1 (8 bases). This CDR3 comprises 15 residues. V lost 3 bases, J lost 5 bases, and 17 bases lay in between. Germline CDR1 reads MNHNS; CDR2 reads SASEGT. The CDR3 DNA follows: TGTGCCAGCAGTGAGCAGCGGGACAGGTACCACGAGCAGTACTTC. Protein: CASSEQRDRYHEQYF.

The chain employs TRBV29-1 and TRBJ2-7, with 9 nucleotides matching TRBD1. The CDR3 covers 14 residues. Germline CDR1 reads SQVTM; CDR2 reads ANQGSEA. Unmatched junction bases numbered 8, after V lost 5 bases and J lost 3 bases. Here the CDR3 DNA reads TGCAGCGTTTACCCGGGACAGGGAATCTACGAGCAGTACTTC. Amino acids: CSVYPGQGIYEQYF.

At least ten counts were recorded for this clonotype. This chain links TRBV5-1 with TRBJ1-1, with TRBD1 identical over 7 bases. Losses at the gene ends were 0 bases for V and 1 base for J; bases not matched to a gene: 3. Germline CDR1 and CDR2: SGHRS and YFSETQ. This CDR3 comprises 15 residues. This CDR3 reads CASSLAGQTNTEAFF. The DNA for the CDR3 is TGCGCCAGCAGCTTGGCGGGACAGACGAACACTGAAGCTTTCTTT.

V usage is TRBV11-2 and J usage is TRBJ2-1; D gene unclear. Germline V gene data show CDR1 as SGHAT and CDR2 as FQNNGV. V lost 2 bases and J lost 2, with 10 bases in between. The CDR3 is 15 residues long. CDR3 nucleotide sequence: TGTGCCAGCAGCTTAATTACAGAAGCCTACAATGAGCAGTTCTTC. This codes for CASSLITEAYNEQFF.

This clonotype was seen many times. The chain employs TRBV12-3 or TRBV12-4 and TRBJ2-7, with TRBD1 identical over 7 bases. V trimming: 5 bases; J trimming: 2 bases; junction bases outside the gene matches: 6. The CDR3 loop spans 14 amino acids. CDR3 in amino acids: CASSRRQGTYEQYF. Written as DNA, the CDR3 is TGTGCCAGCAGTCGTCGACAGGGTACCTACGAGCAGTACTTC.

This sequence joins TRBV25-1 and TRBJ2-1; D is tentatively TRBD1 or TRBD2 (5 bases each). The CDR3 covers 15 residues. The V and J ends lost 6 bases and 9 bases respectively, with 21 bases between them. The germline CDR1 and CDR2 sequences are MGHDK and SYGVNS. CDR3 region: CASRDPGTGLSEQFF. In DNA form, the CDR3 reads TGTGCCAGCAGAGACCCAGGGACCGGTTTATCTGAGCAGTTCTTC.

In this sample, this clonotype turned up a few times. The V gene is TRBV7-9, the J gene TRBJ2-1; the D is unclear. V was shortened by 8 bases and J by 6 bases, with 14 bases between the two germline ends. CDR1 and CDR2 (germline): SEHNR, FQNEAQ (reference sequence). The CDR3 is made up of 13 amino acids. CDR3: CASYDASVNEQFF. Written as DNA, the CDR3 is TGTGCCAGCTACGATGCTTCCGTCAATGAGCAGTTCTTC.

This clonotype was observed many times. This rearrangement joins TRBV5-4 to TRBJ1-2; D may be TRBD1 (6 bases). The CDR3 is made up of 15 amino acids. Trimming took 4 bases from V and 2 from J, leaving 15 bases between them. CDR1 and CDR2 from the germline V gene are SGHNT and YYREEE (reference sequence). CDR3 amino acids: CASSARTGKNYGYTF. CDR3 DNA sequence: TGTGCCAGCAGCGCCCGAACAGGGAAGAACTATGGCTACACCTTC.

The chain couples TRBV12-5 to TRBJ2-5; D might be TRBD2 (5 bases). The CDR3 totals 14 residues. From germline, CDR1 is LGHNT and CDR2 FRNRAP. V lost 5 bases to trimming and J lost 2 bases, with 12 bases between them. This chain's CDR3 is CASGRSSRQETQYF. The DNA for the CDR3 is TGTGCTAGTGGTCGGTCTAGCAGACAAGAGACCCAGTACTTC.

V is TRBV14 and J is TRBJ1-4; D ambiguous. Between the trimmed V and J ends, which lost 0 bases and 8 bases, there was a span of 4 bases. The CDR3 spans 12 residues. Germline V lookup: CDR1 SGHDN, CDR2 FVKESK. The CDR3 DNA follows: TGTGCCAGCAGCCAAGAACGGGAAAAACTGTTTTTT. Translation gives CASSQEREKLFF.

This CDR3 is CSASGQGEEKLFF. CDR3 nucleotide sequence: TGCAGTGCTAGTGGGCAGGGGGAGGAAAAACTGTTTTTT. The V gene is TRBV20-1, the J gene TRBJ1-4, with 7 bases fitting TRBD1. Germline-derived CDR1 and CDR2 are DFQATT and SNEGSKA (reference sequence). CDR3 size: 13 residues. The V segment lost 3 bases and the J segment 8 bases; nucleotides outside the gene matches: 6.

This clonotype was observed a handful of times. The chain has TRBV25-1 and TRBJ1-2, with D tentatively TRBD1 (6 bases). CDR3 length equals 15 residues. CDR1 is MGHDK and CDR2 is SYGVNS in the germline V gene. Trimming removed 1 base from V and 8 bases from J, with 17 bases in between. This CDR3 is CASSELGTSGGGYTF. The CDR3 region has the DNA TGTGCCAGCAGTGAATTAGGGACATCGGGGGGAGGCTACACCTTC.

This clonotype was seen a few times. V usage is TRBV7-6 and J usage is TRBJ2-7, with a possible D match to TRBD2 (6 bases). V dropped 6 bases and J dropped 4 bases, with 16 bases sitting between them. Per germline, CDR1 SGHVS and CDR2 FNYEAQ. This CDR3 contains 14 residues. The CDR3 DNA reads as TGTGCCAGCAGTCCCGGGACTTCGCAGTACGAGCAGTACTTC. This codes for CASSPGTSQYEQYF.

The CDR3 coding sequence is TGTGCCTGGGGTCAGGATCTCCGGGACGAGCAGTACTTC. Encoded protein: CAWGQDLRDEQYF. The rearrangement uses TRBV30 and TRBJ2-7, with no clear D. This CDR3 contains 13 residues. Germline CDR1 reads GTSNPN; CDR2 reads SVGIG (reference sequence). Trimming took off 5 bases at V and 5 bases at J, with 16 bases between the two ends.

The chain is built from TRBV2 and TRBJ2-7; 8 nucleotides align to TRBD1. The V gene end was trimmed by 4 bases and the J gene end by 2 bases; junction bases not matched to a gene: 7. The CDR3 is 15 residues long. Germline V gives CDR1 SNHLY, CDR2 FYNNEI. CDR3: CASSVDRGGTYEQYF. In nucleotides, the CDR3 is TGTGCCAGCAGTGTAGACAGGGGCGGGACCTACGAGCAGTACTTC. Combining the CDR3 with reference TRBV2 and TRBJ2-7 gives the whole variable domain EPEVTQTPSHQVTQMGQEVILRCVPISNHLYFYWYRQILGQKVEFLVSFYNNEISEKSEIFDDQFSVERPDGSNFTLKIRSTKLEDSAMYFCASSVDRGGTYEQYFGPGTRLTVT.

The CDR3 coding sequence is TGCAGCGTGGCGACGACAGGGGGCAAGACCCAGTACTTC. Translated, it gives CSVATTGGKTQYF. V and J are TRBV29-1 and TRBJ2-5, with 10 bases aligning to TRBD1. From germline, CDR1 is SQVTM and CDR2 ANQGSEA. V shed 6 bases and J 6 bases; nucleotides not matched to a gene: 7. CDR3 length equals 13 residues.

This clonotype was observed a few times. The chain couples TRBV10-3 to TRBJ1-5; D ambiguous. This CDR3 has 15 amino acids. Germline CDR1 reads ENHRY; CDR2 reads SYGVKD. With 2 bases removed from V and 0 bases from J, the gap between germline ends came to 8 bases. The CDR3 DNA follows: TGTGCCATCAGTGAGGGGGTGCATAGCAATCAGCCCCAGCATTTT. Its protein is CAISEGVHSNQPQHF.

The chain has TRBV20-1 and TRBJ2-5, with 8 bases lining up with TRBD2. The V gene end was trimmed by 0 bases and the J gene end by 5 bases; junction bases not matched to a gene: 11. The V gene's germline CDR1 is DFQATT and CDR2 SNEGSKA (reference sequence). This CDR3 spans 16 amino acids. The CDR3 loop reads CSARDPGGVGPETQYF. In DNA form, the CDR3 reads TGCAGTGCTAGAGATCCCGGGGGGGTTGGCCCTGAGACCCAGTACTTC.

This chain uses TRBV20-1 with TRBJ2-6; 12 nucleotides align to TRBD1. The CDR3 is 16 residues long. Germline-derived CDR1 and CDR2 are DFQATT and SNEGSKA (reference sequence). The V gene end was trimmed by 7 bases and the J gene end by 2 bases; junction bases not matched to a gene: 6. As DNA, the CDR3 is TGCAGTGTAGCTGGGGACAGGGGGCCTGGGGCCAACGTCCTGACTTTC. Translated, it gives CSVAGDRGPGANVLTF.

The chain carries TRBV11-2 and TRBJ2-7, with a tentative D call TRBD2 (5 bases). V shed 0 bases and J shed 11 bases, with 14 bases lying between them. Germline CDR1 and CDR2: SGHAT and FQNNGV. This CDR3 is built from 13 residues. The CDR3 coding sequence is TGTGCCAGCAGCTTAGAGGACTTCTCGGATAAGTACTTC. Its protein product is CASSLEDFSDKYF.

The V gene is TRBV20-1, the J gene TRBJ2-1; D possibly corresponds to TRBD2 (7 bases). The CDR3 is made up of 14 amino acids. The V end lost 6 bases, the J end lost 2 bases, and 14 bases lay between the germline ends. Germline V lookup: CDR1 DFQATT, CDR2 SNEGSKA (reference sequence). CDR3 in amino acids: CSATGGGAYNEQFF. As DNA, the CDR3 is TGCAGTGCGACAGGTGGGGGGGCCTACAATGAGCAGTTCTTC.

This sequence joins TRBV6-6 and TRBJ2-7, with D unresolved. V shed 2 bases and J shed 5 bases, with 7 bases lying between them. The CDR3 extends over 12 amino acids. The germline V gene has CDR1 MNHNY and CDR2 SVGAGI (reference sequence). CDR3 protein: CASSYPQDEQYF. DNA for the CDR3: TGTGCCAGCAGTTACCCCCAGGACGAGCAGTACTTC.

This clonotype has a count of ten or more. This chain joins TRBV20-1 and TRBJ2-2; D call uncertain. Deletions cut 8 bases from V and 5 bases from J, with 12 bases between. The CDR3 length is 12 residues. Germline V gene lookup returns CDR1 DFQATT and CDR2 SNEGSKA (reference sequence). The CDR3 DNA follows: TGCAGTACATATCGAAGAACCGGGGAGCTGTTTTTT. Protein: CSTYRRTGELFF.

This chain joins TRBV6-5 and TRBJ1-2; no firm D call. V gave up 0 bases and J gave up 10 bases, with 9 bases separating them. The CDR3 sequence is 12 residues long. CDR1 MNHEY and CDR2 SVGAGI come from the germline V gene. This CDR3 is CASSYSRSDYTF. DNA for the CDR3: TGTGCCAGCAGTTACTCGAGGAGTGACTACACCTTC.

In its sample, this clonotype was seen a few times. The gene calls are TRBV20-1 and TRBJ2-5; 11 positions agree with TRBD2. Germline trimming cut 7 bases from V and 3 bases from J; bases unmatched to any gene: 1. Per the germline V gene, CDR1 is DFQATT and CDR2 is SNEGSKA (reference sequence). The CDR3 runs 12 residues. The CDR3 loop is CSVSGREETQYF. The CDR3 region has the DNA TGCAGTGTTAGCGGGAGGGAAGAGACCCAGTACTTC.